The rows below give T cell receptor beta chains drawn from one sample of a study of CD8 T cells in ankylosing spondylitis. TCRdb re-called the 5' RACE reads with MiXCR, one entry per CDR3 protein. The data contain around 140,000 distinct CDR3 sequences, more than 15% of them singletons. What was sequenced was blood, either unsorted or a sorted T cell fraction (not recorded which). The receptors shown here come from a male donor with ankylosing spondylitis. Each CDR3 is given with its conserved first and last residue. The D gene is left open where the match is weak. Clone size is not always given. Where it is, it says once, few, many or a class for expanded clones.

J	V	size	D	CDR3	DNA
TRBJ1-1	TRBV28	few	.	CASSFRVNTEAFF	TGTGCCAGCAGTTTTAGAGTGAACACTGAAGCTTTCTTT
TRBJ2-2	TRBV27	.	TRBD2	CASSPTSGTWTGELFF	TGTGCCAGCAGTCCTACTAGCGGGACCTGGACCGGGGAGCTGTTTTTT
TRBJ2-1	TRBV12-3/TRBV12-4	many	.	CASGFAAHEQFF	TGTGCCAGCGGATTCGCAGCCCATGAGCAGTTCTTC
TRBJ2-1	TRBV20-1	few	.	CSARVLGSSYNEQFF	TGCAGTGCTCGAGTACTTGGGAGCTCCTACAATGAGCAGTTCTTC
TRBJ2-2	TRBV9	few	.	CASSPPSEFGELFF	TGTGCCAGCAGCCCCCCGAGCGAGTTCGGGGAGCTGTTTTTT
TRBJ2-1	TRBV9	few	.	CASSETGRSEQFF	TGTGCCAGCAGCGAAACGGGACGAAGTGAGCAGTTCTTC
TRBJ2-3	TRBV4-3	.	TRBD2	CASSQDRGGLGTDTQYF	TGCGCCAGCAGCCAAGATCGGGGTGGACTAGGCACAGATACGCAGTATTTT
TRBJ2-7	TRBV20-1	.	.	CSARPGSTYEQYF	TGCAGTGCTAGACCGGGCTCAACCTACGAGCAGTACTTC
TRBJ2-1	TRBV12-3/TRBV12-4	few	TRBD2	CASSLGLAGISEQFF	TGTGCCAGCAGTTTAGGCCTAGCGGGAATCAGTGAGCAGTTCTTC
TRBJ1-1	TRBV9	few	.	CASSAPTGGENTEAFF	TGTGCCAGCAGCGCGCCCACCGGAGGGGAGAACACTGAAGCTTTCTTT
TRBJ2-1	TRBV28	.	TRBD2	CASSVAGATYNEQFF	TGTGCCAGCAGTGTAGCGGGAGCGACCTACAATGAGCAGTTCTTC
TRBJ2-7	TRBV27	few	TRBD2	CASSTLAESYEQYF	TGTGCCAGCAGTACACTAGCGGAGTCCTACGAGCAGTACTTC
TRBJ2-6	TRBV19	.	.	CASRSGANVLTF	TGTGCCAGTAGAAGTGGGGCCAACGTCCTGACTTTC
TRBJ2-7	TRBV4-1	.	.	CASSQDPAGGEQYF	TGCGCCAGCAGCCAAGATCCGGCAGGGGGGGAGCAGTACTTC
TRBJ1-1	TRBV2	few	.	CAPTRENTEAFF	TGTGCCCCTACCAGGGAGAACACTGAAGCTTTCTTT
TRBJ2-2	TRBV27	few	.	CASRLGLPGELFF	TGTGCCAGCAGACTAGGACTGCCCGGGGAGCTGTTTTTT
TRBJ2-1	TRBV5-5	few	.	CASNFGSYNEQFF	TGTGCCAGCAACTTTGGGTCCTACAATGAGCAGTTCTTC
TRBJ2-5	TRBV11-2	.	.	CASSGQAEGTQYF	TGTGCCAGCAGCGGGCAGGCCGAGGGGACCCAGTACTTC
TRBJ2-7	TRBV28	.	TRBD1	CASSLVQGVEQYF	TGTGCCAGCAGTTTGGTTCAGGGGGTTGAGCAGTACTTC
TRBJ2-7	TRBV6-2/TRBV6-3	few	.	CASSFPRTGKGGTYEQYF	TGTGCCAGCAGTTTCCCGAGGACTGGGAAAGGGGGTACATACGAGCAGTACTTC
TRBJ2-2	TRBV9	few	.	CASSAYQGGTGELFF	TGTGCCAGCAGCGCATACCAAGGGGGTACCGGGGAGCTGTTTTTT
TRBJ2-2	TRBV28	many	.	CASSVRPNTGELFF	TGTGCCAGCAGTGTCCGGCCGAACACCGGGGAGCTGTTTTTT
TRBJ1-2	TRBV9	.	.	CASSVRDGANYGYTF	TGTGCCAGCAGCGTGAGGGACGGAGCTAACTATGGCTACACCTTC
TRBJ1-5	TRBV6-1	.	.	CASSARALLRSYSNQPQHF	TGTGCCAGCAGTGCCCGGGCCTTGCTCCGGAGCTATAGCAATCAGCCCCAGCATTTT
TRBJ1-2	TRBV7-2	few	TRBD1	CASSRTGTYGYTF	TGTGCCAGCAGCCGGACAGGAACCTATGGCTACACCTTC
TRBJ2-1	TRBV28	.	.	CASGGGNYNEQFF	TGTGCCAGCGGCGGGGGCAACTACAATGAGCAGTTCTTC
TRBJ2-5	TRBV28	.	.	CASSRSRGQETQYF	TGTGCCAGCAGTCGGAGTAGGGGCCAAGAGACCCAGTACTTC
TRBJ2-7	TRBV20-1	many	.	CSARQNPYEQYF	TGCAGTGCTAGACAAAATCCCTACGAGCAGTACTTC
TRBJ1-5	TRBV27	.	.	CASSLFGGVDQPQHF	TGTGCCAGCAGTTTATTCGGAGGGGTCGATCAGCCCCAGCATTTT
TRBJ2-1	TRBV7-3	.	.	CASSLNGGGGNEQFF	TGTGCCAGCAGCTTAAATGGCGGGGGCGGGAATGAGCAGTTCTTC
TRBJ2-7	TRBV6-5	few	TRBD2	CASSYFSGNNYEQYF	TGTGCCAGCAGTTACTTTAGCGGGAATAACTACGAGCAGTACTTC
TRBJ2-5	TRBV24-1	many	.	CATSDLAWGSPGMETQYF	TGTGCCACCAGTGATTTAGCTTGGGGAAGCCCAGGCATGGAGACCCAGTACTTC
TRBJ1-2	TRBV24-1	.	.	CATSDLSGGYTF	TGTGCCACCAGTGATTTGTCCGGGGGCTACACCTTC
TRBJ2-7	TRBV12-3/TRBV12-4	.	.	CASSFGTPYEQYF	TGTGCCAGCAGTTTTGGGACACCGTACGAGCAGTACTTC
TRBJ2-3	TRBV4-2	few	TRBD2	CASSQVDGTSGLYDSNTQYF	TGTGCCAGCAGCCAAGTGGATGGGACTAGCGGCCTATATGACTCTAATACGCAGTATTTT
TRBJ2-2	TRBV12-3/TRBV12-4	.	TRBD1	CASSHRGRRGELFF	TGTGCCAGCAGTCACAGGGGGCGGAGGGGGGAGCTGTTTTTT
TRBJ1-6	TRBV4-3	.	.	CASSQGSGHFNSPLHF	TGCGCCAGCAGCCAAGGTTCGGGACACTTTAATTCACCCCTCCACTTT
TRBJ2-2	TRBV12-3/TRBV12-4	many	TRBD2	CASTIAGTGELFF	TGTGCCAGCACCATAGCGGGCACCGGGGAGCTGTTTTTT
TRBJ2-1	TRBV20-1	.	TRBD2	CSAKGNILADFYNEQFF	TGCAGTGCTAAGGGGAATATACTAGCGGATTTTTACAATGAGCAGTTCTTC
TRBJ2-1	TRBV7-2	.	TRBD2	CASSLNLGLAGDEQFF	TGTGCCAGCAGCTTAAACTTAGGTCTAGCGGGAGATGAGCAGTTCTTC
TRBJ2-1	TRBV7-9	few	.	CASSHNSLSSYNEQFF	TGTGCCAGCAGCCACAACTCCTTGAGCTCCTACAATGAGCAGTTCTTC
TRBJ2-1	TRBV27	.	TRBD2	CASSNLAGGDEQFF	TGTGCCAGCAGTAACTTAGCGGGAGGAGATGAGCAGTTCTTC
TRBJ2-1	TRBV5-1	few	TRBD2	CASSPRREGRFNEQFF	TGCGCCAGCAGCCCCCGGCGGGAGGGCCGCTTCAATGAGCAGTTCTTC
TRBJ1-1	TRBV5-1	.	.	CASSPTLGGPEAFF	TGCGCCAGCAGCCCAACCCTCGGTGGCCCTGAAGCTTTCTTT
TRBJ2-1	TRBV7-7	few	TRBD2	CASIRLETGPGLAQFSSYNEQFF	TGTGCCAGCATCCGTCTCGAAACAGGCCCGGGACTAGCGCAATTCAGCTCCTACAATGAGCAGTTCTTC
TRBJ1-1	TRBV29-1	few	.	CSDLGQGGNTEAFF	TGCAGCGACCTGGGACAAGGGGGGAACACTGAAGCTTTCTTT
TRBJ1-1	TRBV7-8	.	.	CASSLGRTHTEAFF	TGTGCCAGCAGCTTAGGTCGGACACACACTGAAGCTTTCTTT
TRBJ2-1	TRBV7-3	once	TRBD2	CASSVASGRASYNEQFF	TGTGCCAGCAGCGTTGCTAGCGGGAGGGCCTCCTACAATGAGCAGTTCTTC
TRBJ1-1	TRBV20-1	.	.	CSARNTGPNTEAFF	TGCAGTGCTAGAAATACGGGTCCGAACACTGAAGCTTTCTTT
TRBJ2-1	TRBV7-7	.	.	CASSLSTVPYNEQFF	TGTGCCAGCAGCTTAAGTACAGTTCCCTACAATGAGCAGTTCTTC
TRBJ2-1	TRBV11-3	.	.	CASSSRLYNEQFF	TGTGCCAGCAGCTCCCGACTTTACAATGAGCAGTTCTTC